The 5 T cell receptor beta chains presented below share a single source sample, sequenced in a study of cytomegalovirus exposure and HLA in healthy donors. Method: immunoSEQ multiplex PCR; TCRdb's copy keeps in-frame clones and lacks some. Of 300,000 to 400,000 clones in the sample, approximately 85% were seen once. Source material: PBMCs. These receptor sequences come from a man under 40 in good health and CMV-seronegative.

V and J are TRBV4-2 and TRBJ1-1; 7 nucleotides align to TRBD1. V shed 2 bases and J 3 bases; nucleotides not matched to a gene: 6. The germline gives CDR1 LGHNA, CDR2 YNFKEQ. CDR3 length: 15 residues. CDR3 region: CASSQPYQGDTEAFF. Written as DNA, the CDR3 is TGTGCCAGCAGCCAACCGTACCAGGGGGACACTGAAGCTTTCTTT.

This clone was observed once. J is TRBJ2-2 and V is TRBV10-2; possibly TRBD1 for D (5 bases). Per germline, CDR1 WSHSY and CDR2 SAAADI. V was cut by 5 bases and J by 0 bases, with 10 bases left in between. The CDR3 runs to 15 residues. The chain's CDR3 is CASSSQGANTGELFF. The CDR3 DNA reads TGCGCCAGCAGTAGCCAGGGCGCGAACACCGGGGAGCTGTTTTTT.

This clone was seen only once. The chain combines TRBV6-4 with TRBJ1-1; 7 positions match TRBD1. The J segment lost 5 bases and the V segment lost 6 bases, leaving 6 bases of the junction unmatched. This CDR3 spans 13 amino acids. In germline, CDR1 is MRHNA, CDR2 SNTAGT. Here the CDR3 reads CASRQGLGTEAFF. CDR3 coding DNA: TGTGCCAGCAGACAGGGGCTGGGGACTGAAGCTTTCTTT.

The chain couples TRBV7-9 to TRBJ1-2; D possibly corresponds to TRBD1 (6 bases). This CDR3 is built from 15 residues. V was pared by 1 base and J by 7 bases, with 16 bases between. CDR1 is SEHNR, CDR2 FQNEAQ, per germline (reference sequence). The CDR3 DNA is TGTGCCAGCAGCTTAGTAGCGAGGGGGACAACTGGCTACACCTTC. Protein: CASSLVARGTTGYTF.

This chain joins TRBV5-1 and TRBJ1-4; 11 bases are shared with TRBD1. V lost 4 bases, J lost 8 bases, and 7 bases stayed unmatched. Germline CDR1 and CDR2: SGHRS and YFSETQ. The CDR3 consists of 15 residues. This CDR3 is CASSRTGGGGEKLFF. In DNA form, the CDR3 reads TGCGCCAGCAGCAGGACAGGGGGCGGTGGGGAAAAACTGTTTTTT. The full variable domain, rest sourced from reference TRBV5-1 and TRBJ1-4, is KAGVTQTPRYLIKTRGQQVTLSCSPISGHRSVSWYQQTPGQGLQFLFEYFSETQRNKGNFPGRFSGRQFSNSRSEMNVSTLELGDSALYLCASSRTGGGGEKLFFGSGTQLSVL.